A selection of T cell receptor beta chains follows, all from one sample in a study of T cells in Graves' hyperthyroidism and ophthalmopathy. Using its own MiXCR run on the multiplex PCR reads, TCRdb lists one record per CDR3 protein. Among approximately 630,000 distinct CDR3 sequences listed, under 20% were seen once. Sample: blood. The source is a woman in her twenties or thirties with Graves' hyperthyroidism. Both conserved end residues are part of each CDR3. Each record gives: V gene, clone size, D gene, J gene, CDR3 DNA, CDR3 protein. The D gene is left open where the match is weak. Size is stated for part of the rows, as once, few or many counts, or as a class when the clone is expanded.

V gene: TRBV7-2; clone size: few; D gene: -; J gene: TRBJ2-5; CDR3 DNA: TGTGCCAGCAGCTTATTCCCTCAGGGCAGGGCCCAAGAGACCCAGTACTTC; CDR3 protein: CASSLFPQGRAQETQYF
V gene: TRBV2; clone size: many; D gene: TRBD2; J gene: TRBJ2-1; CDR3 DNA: TGTGCCAGCAGTAGGACTAGCGGCTTGGACAATGAGCAGTTCTTC; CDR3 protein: CASSRTSGLDNEQFF
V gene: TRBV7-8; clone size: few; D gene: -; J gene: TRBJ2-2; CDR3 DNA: TGTGCCAGCAGCTCACTTAGGGTTTTAGGGTTGAACACCGGGGAGCTGCTTTTT; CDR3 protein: CASSSLRVLGLNTGELLF
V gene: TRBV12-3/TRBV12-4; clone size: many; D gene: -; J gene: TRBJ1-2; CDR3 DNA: TGTGCCAGCAGCGAAACAGGGTTAGCTAACTATGGCTACACCTTC; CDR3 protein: CASSETGLANYGYTF
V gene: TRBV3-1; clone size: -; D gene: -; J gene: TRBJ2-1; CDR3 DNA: TGTGCCAGCAGCCAAGAAGCCGATAGCTCCTACAATGAGCAGTTCTTC; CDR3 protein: CASSQEADSSYNEQFF
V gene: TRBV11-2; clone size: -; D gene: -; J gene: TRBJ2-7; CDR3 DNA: TGTGCCAGCAGCCAGGCGTGGGACGAGCAGTACTTC; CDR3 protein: CASSQAWDEQYF
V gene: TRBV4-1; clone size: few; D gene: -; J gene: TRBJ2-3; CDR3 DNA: TGCGCCAGCAGCCAGGAGGGGACGCCAGCCGGGGCACAGTATTTT; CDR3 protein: CASSQEGTPAGAQYF
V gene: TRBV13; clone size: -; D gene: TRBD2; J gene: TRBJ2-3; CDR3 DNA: TGTGCCAGCAGCCAAACAACCGGGACTAGCGTCACAGATACGCAGTATTTT; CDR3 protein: CASSQTTGTSVTDTQYF
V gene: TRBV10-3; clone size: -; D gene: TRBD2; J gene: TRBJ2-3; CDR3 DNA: TGTGCCATCAGTGGACTAGCGGGAGACACAGATACGCAGTATTTT; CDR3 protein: CAISGLAGDTDTQYF
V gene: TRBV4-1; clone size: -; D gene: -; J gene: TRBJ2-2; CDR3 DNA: TGCGCCAGCAGCCACCTAGCGAACGCGAACACCGGGGAGCTGTTTTTT; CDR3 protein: CASSHLANANTGELFF
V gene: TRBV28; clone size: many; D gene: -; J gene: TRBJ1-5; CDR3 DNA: TGTGCCAGCAGTCCACAGGGTACGGGCAATCAGCCCCAGCATTTT; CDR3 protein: CASSPQGTGNQPQHF
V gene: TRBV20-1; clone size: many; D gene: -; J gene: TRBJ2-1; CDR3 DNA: TGCAGTGCTATAGGAGGGCCCTACGATGAGCAGTTCTTC; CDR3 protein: CSAIGGPYDEQFF
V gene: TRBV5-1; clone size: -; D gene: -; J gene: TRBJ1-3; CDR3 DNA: TGCGCCAGCAGCTTCGACGGTTCCTCTGGAAACACCATATATTTT; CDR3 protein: CASSFDGSSGNTIYF
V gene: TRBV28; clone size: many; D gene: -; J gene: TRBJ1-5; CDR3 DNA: TGTGCCAGCAGTTCCCGGAGGGCGGGGGGTAGGCAGCCCCAGCATTTT; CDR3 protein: CASSSRRAGGRQPQHF
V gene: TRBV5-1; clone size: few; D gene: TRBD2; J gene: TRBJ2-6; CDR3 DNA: TGCGCCAGCAGCTTGGTCGCTAGCGGGAGTTCTGGGGCCAACGTCCTGACTTTC; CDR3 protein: CASSLVASGSSGANVLTF
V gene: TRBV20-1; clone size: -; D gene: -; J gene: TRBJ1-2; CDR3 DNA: TGCAGTGCTAGCCGAAGAGGACGATGGAGGGGCTACACCTTC; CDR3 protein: CSASRRGRWRGYTF
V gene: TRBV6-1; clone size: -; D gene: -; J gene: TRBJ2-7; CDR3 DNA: TGTGCCAGCATGGGGGGGGGACACCGGCCCTACGAGCAGTACTTC; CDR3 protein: CASMGGGHRPYEQYF
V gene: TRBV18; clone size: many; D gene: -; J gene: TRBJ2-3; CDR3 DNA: TGTGCCAGCTCTCCGGTGGGCACAGATACGCAGTATTTT; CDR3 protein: CASSPVGTDTQYF
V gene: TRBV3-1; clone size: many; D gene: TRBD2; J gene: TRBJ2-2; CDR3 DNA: TGTGCCAGCGGACTAGCGGGAGGCACCGGGGAGCTGTTTTTT; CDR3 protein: CASGLAGGTGELFF
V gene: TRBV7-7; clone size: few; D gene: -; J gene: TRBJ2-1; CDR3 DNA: TGTGCTAGCAGCCCTAGGGACTCGGATGAGCAGTTCTTC; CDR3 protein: CASSPRDSDEQFF
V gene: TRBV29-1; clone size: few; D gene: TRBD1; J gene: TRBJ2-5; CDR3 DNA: TGCAGCGTTGAGAGGACAGGGTTAGAGACCCAGTACTTC; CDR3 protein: CSVERTGLETQYF
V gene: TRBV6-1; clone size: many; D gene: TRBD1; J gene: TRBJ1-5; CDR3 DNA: TGTGCCAGCAGTCAGACAGGGACTAGCAATCAGCCCCAGCATTTT; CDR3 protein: CASSQTGTSNQPQHF
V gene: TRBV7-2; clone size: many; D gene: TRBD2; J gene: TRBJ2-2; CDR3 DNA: TGTGCCAGCAGCTCTACCTCAACTAGCGGGAGATCGAACACCGGGGAGCTGTTTTTT; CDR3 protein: CASSSTSTSGRSNTGELFF
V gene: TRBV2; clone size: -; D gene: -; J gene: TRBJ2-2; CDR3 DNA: TGTGCCAACGCCCTAAGGGGTGGGGAGCTGTTTTTT; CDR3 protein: CANALRGGELFF
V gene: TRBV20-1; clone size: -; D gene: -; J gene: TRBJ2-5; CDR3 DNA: TGCAGTGCTATAAAAGAGACCCAGTACTTC; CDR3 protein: CSAIKETQYF
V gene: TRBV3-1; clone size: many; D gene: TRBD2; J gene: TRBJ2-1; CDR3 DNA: TGTGCCAGCAGCCAAGGGGGGGGACTAGCGGGGCCCTACAATGAGCAGTTCTTC; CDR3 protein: CASSQGGGLAGPYNEQFF
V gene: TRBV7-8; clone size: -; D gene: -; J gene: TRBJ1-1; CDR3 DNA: TGTGCCAGCAGCTTCCCAGGGAGGGGCCCGGACACTGAAGCTTTCTTT; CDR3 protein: CASSFPGRGPDTEAFF
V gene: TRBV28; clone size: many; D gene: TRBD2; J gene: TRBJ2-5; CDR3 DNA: TGTGCCAGCAGTTTGGCTAGCGGGGGGCTGGAGACCCAGTACTTC; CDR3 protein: CASSLASGGLETQYF
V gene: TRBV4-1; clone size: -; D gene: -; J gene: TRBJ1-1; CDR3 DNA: TGCGCCAGCAGCCAAGAGGTTCAGGGATTGACTGAAGCTTTCTTT; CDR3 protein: CASSQEVQGLTEAFF
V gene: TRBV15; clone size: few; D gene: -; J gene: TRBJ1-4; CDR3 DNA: TGTGCCACCAGCAGGGGCATAAATGAAAAACTGTTTTTT; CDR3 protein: CATSRGINEKLFF
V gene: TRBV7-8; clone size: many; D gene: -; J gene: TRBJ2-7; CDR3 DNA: TGTGCCAGCAGCCTGAGTTGGACCTACGAGCAGTACTTC; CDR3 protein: CASSLSWTYEQYF
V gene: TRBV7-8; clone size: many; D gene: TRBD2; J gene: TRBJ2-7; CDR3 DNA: TGTGCCAGCAGCCCACAAAGGCGGGGAGGGAACGAGCAGTACTTC; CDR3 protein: CASSPQRRGGNEQYF
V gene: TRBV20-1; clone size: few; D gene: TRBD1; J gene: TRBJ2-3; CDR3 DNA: TGCAGTGCGACCGGGACAGGGATTTTTCGAGCTAGCACAGATACGCAGTATTTT; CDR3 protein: CSATGTGIFRASTDTQYF
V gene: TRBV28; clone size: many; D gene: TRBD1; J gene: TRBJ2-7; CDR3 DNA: TGTGCCATTTCCAGGGGGTCCAACGAGCAGTACTTC; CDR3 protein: CAISRGSNEQYF
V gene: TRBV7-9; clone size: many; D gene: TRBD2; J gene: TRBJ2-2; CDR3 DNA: TGTGCCAGCAGCTCACTAGCGGGGGACACCGGGGAGCTGTTTTTT; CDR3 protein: CASSSLAGDTGELFF
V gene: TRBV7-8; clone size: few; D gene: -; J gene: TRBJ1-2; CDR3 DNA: TGTGCCAGCAGCCAGACAACTAACTATGGCTACACCTTC; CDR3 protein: CASSQTTNYGYTF
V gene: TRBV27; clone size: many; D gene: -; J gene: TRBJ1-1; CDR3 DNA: TGTGCCAGCAGTTTATCGAGGCGGGGTCCTGAAGCTTTCTTT; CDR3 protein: CASSLSRRGPEAFF
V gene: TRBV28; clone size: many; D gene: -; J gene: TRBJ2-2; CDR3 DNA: TGTGCCACCCTAAAGCAGCCCGGGGAGCTGTTTTTT; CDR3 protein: CATLKQPGELFF
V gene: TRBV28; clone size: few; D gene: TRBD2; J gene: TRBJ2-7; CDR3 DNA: TGTGCCAGCAGTTTCAGAAGCGGGAGGGTCTACGAGCAGTACTTC; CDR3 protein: CASSFRSGRVYEQYF
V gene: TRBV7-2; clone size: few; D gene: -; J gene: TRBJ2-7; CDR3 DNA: TGTGCCAGCAGCTTAGCGCGGATTAGCTTCTACGAGCAGTACTTC; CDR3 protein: CASSLARISFYEQYF
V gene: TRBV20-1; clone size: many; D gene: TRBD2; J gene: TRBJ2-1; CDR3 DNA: TGCAGTGCTAGAGATCCTGGCGGGGGGAACTCCTACAATGAGCAGTTCTTC; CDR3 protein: CSARDPGGGNSYNEQFF
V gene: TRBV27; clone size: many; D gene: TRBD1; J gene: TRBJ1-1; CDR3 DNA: TGTGCCAGCAGTTTATCGCGCACAGGGGACCCTGAAGCTTTCTTT; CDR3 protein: CASSLSRTGDPEAFF
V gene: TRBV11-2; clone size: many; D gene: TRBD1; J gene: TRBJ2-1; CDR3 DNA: TGTGCCAGCAGCCTCGACAGGGGTGGGGCCCCCTACAATGAGCAGTTCTTC; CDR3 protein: CASSLDRGGAPYNEQFF
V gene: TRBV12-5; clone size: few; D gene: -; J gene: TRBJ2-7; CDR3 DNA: TGTGCTAGTGGTTTTAATACCTACGAGCAGTACTTC; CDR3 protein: CASGFNTYEQYF
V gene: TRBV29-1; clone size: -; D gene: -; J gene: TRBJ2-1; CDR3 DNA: TGCAGCGTTGACCGGGACTTAGGGCAGTTCTTC; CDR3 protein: CSVDRDLGQFF